A selection of T cell receptor beta chains follows, all from one sample in a study of blood T cell repertoires in COVID-19. Assay used: immunoSEQ multiplex PCR; TCRdb lists only in-frame clones, some missing. The data contain roughly 360,000 clones, 70% to 90% of them singletons. What was sequenced was PBMCs or T cells enriched from blood (not recorded which). Receptors were obtained from a man aged 30-40 years who had recovered from COVID-19. Both conserved end residues are part of each CDR3. A D gene is named only where the DNA matches it firmly. Clone size is shown for a subset of rows, as once, few, many or a class of expanded clone.

length: 16
D: .
size: .
J: TRBJ2-6
V: TRBV19
CDR3: CASSITSVAGANVLTF
DNA: TGTGCCAGTAGTATAACATCAGTGGCTGGGGCCAACGTCCTGACTTTC

length: 12
D: .
size: .
J: TRBJ2-3
V: TRBV12-3/TRBV12-4
CDR3: CASSFSENTQYF
DNA: TGTGCCAGCAGTTTTTCGGAGAATACGCAGTATTTT

length: 15
D: TRBD1
size: .
J: TRBJ1-1
V: TRBV7-6
CDR3: CASSRADRENTEAFF
DNA: TGTGCCAGCAGCAGGGCTGACAGGGAGAACACTGAAGCTTTCTTT

length: 14
D: TRBD1
size: .
J: TRBJ1-1
V: TRBV19
CDR3: CASTMGTGGSEAFF
DNA: TGTGCCAGTACCATGGGGACAGGGGGTTCTGAAGCTTTCTTT

length: 18
D: TRBD1
size: .
J: TRBJ2-6
V: TRBV7-9
CDR3: CASRGDRGLRSGANVLTF
DNA: TGTGCCAGCAGGGGGGACAGGGGCCTCCGCTCTGGGGCCAACGTCCTGACTTTC

length: 13
D: .
size: .
J: TRBJ2-3
V: TRBV5-1
CDR3: CASSRGFTDTQYF
DNA: TGCGCCAGCAGCAGGGGATTCACAGATACGCAGTATTTT

length: 18
D: TRBD1
size: .
J: TRBJ1-4
V: TRBV4-1
CDR3: CASSQAWGQGATNEKLFF
DNA: TGCGCCAGCAGCCAAGCCTGGGGACAGGGGGCAACTAATGAAAAACTGTTTTTT

length: 11
D: .
size: .
J: TRBJ1-1
V: TRBV2
CDR3: CASSDSTEAFF
DNA: TGTGCCAGCAGTGACTCGACTGAAGCTTTCTTT

length: 16
D: TRBD1
size: .
J: TRBJ1-4
V: TRBV25-1
CDR3: CASAQGARATNEKLFF
DNA: TGTGCCAGCGCACAGGGGGCGCGTGCAACTAATGAAAAACTGTTTTTT

length: 15
D: TRBD2
size: few
J: TRBJ2-3
V: TRBV5-1
CDR3: CASSSGLAGPDTQYF
DNA: TGCGCCAGCAGCTCCGGACTAGCGGGGCCAGATACGCAGTATTTT

length: 14
D: .
size: .
J: TRBJ1-3
V: TRBV11-2
CDR3: CASSQTGTGNTIYF
DNA: TGTGCCAGCAGCCAAACAGGGACTGGAAACACCATATATTTT

length: 15
D: TRBD1
size: .
J: TRBJ2-7
V: TRBV15
CDR3: CATSRGTGASYEQYF
DNA: TGTGCCACCAGCAGAGGTACAGGGGCCAGCTACGAGCAGTACTTC

length: 17
D: TRBD2
size: .
J: TRBJ2-7
V: TRBV13
CDR3: CASSPRTSGGAAGEQYF
DNA: TGTGCCAGCAGCCCCCGGACTAGCGGGGGGGCCGCTGGAGAGCAGTACTTC

length: 12
D: .
size: .
J: TRBJ1-2
V: TRBV6-5
CDR3: CASRLPGGGYTF
DNA: TGTGCCAGCAGGCTCCCGGGAGGGGGCTACACCTTC

length: 13
D: .
size: .
J: TRBJ1-3
V: TRBV30
CDR3: CAWSGSSGNTIYF
DNA: TGTGCCTGGAGTGGGAGCTCTGGAAACACCATATATTTT

length: 14
D: .
size: .
J: TRBJ2-1
V: TRBV7-9
CDR3: CASTSPGVNNEQFF
DNA: TGTGCCAGCACCTCACCGGGGGTGAACAATGAGCAGTTCTTC

length: 13
D: .
size: .
J: TRBJ2-7
V: TRBV3-1/TRBV3-2
CDR3: CASSSIAGSEQYF
DNA: TGTGCCAGCAGCTCTATCGCGGGGAGCGAGCAGTACTTC

length: 17
D: TRBD1
size: .
J: TRBJ2-7
V: TRBV10-3
CDR3: CAISEEITGQSSYEQYF
DNA: TGTGCCATCAGTGAGGAGATAACGGGACAGAGCTCCTACGAGCAGTACTTC

length: 15
D: TRBD1
size: .
J: TRBJ1-1
V: TRBV19
CDR3: CASSMRRQGNTEAFF
DNA: TGTGCCAGTAGTATGCGTCGACAGGGGAACACTGAAGCTTTCTTT

length: 17
D: .
size: .
J: TRBJ2-1
V: TRBV11-2
CDR3: CASSLRDLAISYNEQFF
DNA: TGTGCCAGCAGCTTGAGGGATCTAGCTATCTCCTACAATGAGCAGTTCTTC

length: 16
D: .
size: .
J: TRBJ1-2
V: TRBV27
CDR3: CASSFLPVGLNYGYTF
DNA: TGTGCCAGCAGTTTTCTCCCGGTGGGGCTCAACTATGGCTACACCTTC

length: 16
D: TRBD1
size: .
J: TRBJ1-2
V: TRBV5-1
CDR3: CASSPGTGGRDYGYTF
DNA: TGCGCCAGCAGCCCCGGGACAGGGGGAAGGGACTATGGCTACACCTTC

length: 17
D: .
size: .
J: TRBJ2-4
V: TRBV4-1
CDR3: CASSQVSGTLAKNIQYF
DNA: TGCGCCAGCAGCCAAGTATCCGGGACACTAGCCAAAAACATTCAGTACTTC

length: 14
D: TRBD1
size: once
J: TRBJ1-2
V: TRBV6-6
CDR3: CASRGADRGGGYTF
DNA: TGTGCCAGCAGGGGGGCGGACAGGGGAGGTGGCTACACCTTC

length: 15
D: .
size: .
J: TRBJ1-2
V: TRBV27
CDR3: CASSLSIGGREGYTF
DNA: TGTGCCAGCAGTTTATCTATCGGGGGACGGGAGGGCTACACCTTC

length: 14
D: .
size: .
J: TRBJ1-1
V: TRBV6-2/TRBV6-3
CDR3: CASSDPPGGGGAFF
DNA: TGTGCCAGCAGCGACCCACCGGGAGGGGGGGGAGCTTTCTTT

length: 13
D: .
size: .
J: TRBJ1-5
V: TRBV10-3
CDR3: CASAQASNQPQHF
DNA: TGTGCCAGCGCGCAAGCTAGCAATCAGCCCCAGCATTTT

length: 12
D: .
size: .
J: TRBJ1-2
V: TRBV11-2
CDR3: CASSLDLYGYTF
DNA: TGTGCCAGCAGCTTAGATCTCTATGGCTACACCTTC

length: 15
D: TRBD2
size: once
J: TRBJ2-1
V: TRBV5-1
CDR3: CASSNSGTDYNEQFF
DNA: TGCGCCAGCAGCAATAGCGGGACGGACTACAATGAGCAGTTCTTC

length: 16
D: .
size: .
J: TRBJ1-1
V: TRBV18
CDR3: CASSPGQLLSGTEAFF
DNA: TGTGCCAGCTCACCCGGACAGCTACTCAGTGGCACTGAAGCTTTCTTT

length: 14
D: .
size: .
J: TRBJ2-1
V: TRBV27
CDR3: CASSSGGAGNEQFF
DNA: TGTGCCAGCAGTTCTGGGGGGGCCGGCAATGAGCAGTTCTTC